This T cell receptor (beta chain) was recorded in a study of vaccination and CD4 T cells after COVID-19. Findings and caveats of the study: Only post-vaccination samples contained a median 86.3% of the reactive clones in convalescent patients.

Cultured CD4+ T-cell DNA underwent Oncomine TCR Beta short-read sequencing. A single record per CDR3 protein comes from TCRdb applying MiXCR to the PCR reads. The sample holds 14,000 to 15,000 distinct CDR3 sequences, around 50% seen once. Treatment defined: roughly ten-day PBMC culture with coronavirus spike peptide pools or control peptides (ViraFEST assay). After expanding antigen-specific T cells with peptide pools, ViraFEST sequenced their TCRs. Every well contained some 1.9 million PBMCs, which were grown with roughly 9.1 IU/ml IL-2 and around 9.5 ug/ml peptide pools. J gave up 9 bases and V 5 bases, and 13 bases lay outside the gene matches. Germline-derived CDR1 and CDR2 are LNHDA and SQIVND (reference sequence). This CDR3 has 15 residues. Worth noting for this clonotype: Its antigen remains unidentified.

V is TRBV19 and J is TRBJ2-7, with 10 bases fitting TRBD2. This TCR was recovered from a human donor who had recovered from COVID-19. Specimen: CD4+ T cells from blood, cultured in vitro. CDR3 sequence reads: CASSPWTSGSERQYF. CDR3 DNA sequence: TGTGCCAGTAGTCCATGGACTAGCGGCTCCGAAAGGCAGTACTTC.